This T cell receptor beta chain was captured by sequencing in a study of cytomegalovirus exposure and HLA in healthy donors. The primer mix had 60 Vbeta and 13 Jbeta primers. Generated by immunoSEQ multiplex PCR, the TCRdb table keeps only in-frame clones and is missing some. This sample has more than 200,000 clones, with over 60% found just once. The CDR3 has 15 residues. With 5 bases removed from V and 2 bases from J, the gap between germline ends came to 16 bases. The germline CDR1 and CDR2 sequences are LNHDA and SQIVND (reference sequence). The clonotype originates from a male donor in good health and CMV-seronegative. The sequencing sample was made of PBMCs. The rearrangement joins TRBV19 to TRBJ2-7, with D maybe TRBD2 (6 bases). DNA for the CDR3: TGTGCCAGTAGTCCATCAAGCGGGCGCACCTACGAGCAGTACTTC. It codes for CASSPSSGRTYEQYF.